A selection of T cell receptor beta chains follows, all from one sample in a study of T-cell reconstitution after alpha-beta-depleted transplantation in children. A single record per CDR3 protein comes from TCRdb applying MiXCR to the PCR reads. The table shows around 300,000 distinct CDR3 sequences, with 7.5% to 9% occurring only once. Sequenced material: peripheral blood, taken 360 days after TCRalphabeta/CD19-depleted stem cell transplant. These receptor sequences come from a female patient younger than 10 who had a stem cell transplant for Fanconi anemia, so the T cells may come from the graft donor. CDR3s include the opening cysteine and the closing phenylalanine or tryptophan. Each record gives: D gene, J gene, clone size, V gene, CDR3 protein, CDR3 DNA. The D gene is left open where the match is weak. Clone size appears in some rows only: once, few, many, or a class for an expanded clone.

D: TRBD1; J: TRBJ2-1; size: -; V: TRBV2; CDR3: CASTRQGADDEQFF; DNA: TGTGCCAGCACCCGACAGGGGGCTGACGATGAGCAGTTCTTC
D: TRBD1; J: TRBJ2-1; size: many; V: TRBV12-3/TRBV12-4; CDR3: CASSLGPGGMNEQFF; DNA: TGTGCCAGCAGTTTAGGCCCAGGGGGTATGAATGAGCAGTTCTTC
D: -; J: TRBJ2-1; size: many; V: TRBV5-1; CDR3: CASSLDSEQFF; DNA: TGCGCCAGCAGCTTGGATTCTGAGCAGTTCTTC
D: -; J: TRBJ2-5; size: many; V: TRBV28; CDR3: CASSWSIQARETQYF; DNA: TGTGCCAGCAGTTGGAGTATTCAGGCTAGGGAGACCCAGTACTTC
D: -; J: TRBJ1-6; size: many; V: TRBV4-3; CDR3: CASSPLAGVHLHF; DNA: TGCGCCAGCAGCCCTCTTGCGGGGGTTCACCTCCACTTT
D: TRBD1; J: TRBJ1-2; size: few; V: TRBV5-5; CDR3: CASSQTGGENYGYTF; DNA: TGTGCCAGCAGCCAGACAGGGGGCGAAAACTATGGCTACACCTTC
D: -; J: TRBJ1-1; size: -; V: TRBV12-3/TRBV12-4; CDR3: CASSFGRENTEAFF; DNA: TGTGCCAGCAGTTTTGGCAGGGAGAACACTGAAGCTTTCTTT
D: -; J: TRBJ1-4; size: many; V: TRBV29-1; CDR3: CSVEAPAEKLFF; DNA: TGCAGCGTAGAGGCCCCCGCAGAAAAACTGTTTTTT
D: TRBD1; J: TRBJ1-2; size: few; V: TRBV2; CDR3: CASWSVQGAGYGYTF; DNA: TGTGCCAGTTGGTCCGTACAGGGGGCCGGCTATGGCTACACCTTC
D: TRBD2; J: TRBJ2-1; size: -; V: TRBV3-1; CDR3: CACSFGGGSGGAGNEQFF; DNA: TGTGCCTGCAGCTTCGGTGGCGGTAGCGGGGGGGCGGGCAATGAGCAGTTCTTC
D: -; J: TRBJ2-7; size: many; V: TRBV13; CDR3: CASSLLATSYEQYF; DNA: TGTGCCAGCAGCTTACTAGCGACCTCCTACGAGCAGTACTTC
D: TRBD2; J: TRBJ2-7; size: many; V: TRBV6-2/TRBV6-3; CDR3: CASDSGSSYEQYF; DNA: TGTGCCAGCGATAGCGGGAGTTCCTACGAGCAGTACTTC
D: TRBD1; J: TRBJ1-4; size: many; V: TRBV6-5; CDR3: CASSYPGTGLPNEKLFF; DNA: TGTGCCAGCAGTTACCCTGGGACAGGGTTACCAAATGAAAAACTGTTTTTT
D: -; J: TRBJ1-5; size: -; V: TRBV28; CDR3: CASSLWRTGMDQPQHF; DNA: TGTGCCAGCAGTTTATGGCGTACCGGGATGGATCAGCCCCAGCATTTT
D: -; J: TRBJ2-7; size: many; V: TRBV20-1; CDR3: CSARDRAAYEQYF; DNA: TGCAGTGCTAGAGATCGGGCAGCCTACGAGCAGTACTTC
D: -; J: TRBJ1-5; size: -; V: TRBV6-5; CDR3: CASSYSGISAPQHF; DNA: TGTGCCAGCAGTTACTCCGGGATCTCCGCGCCCCAGCATTTT
D: TRBD1; J: TRBJ1-2; size: few; V: TRBV4-2; CDR3: CASSQEGSPSGQEGYTF; DNA: TGTGCCAGCAGCCAAGAAGGTTCCCCCTCGGGACAGGAAGGCTACACCTTC
D: TRBD1; J: TRBJ1-2; size: -; V: TRBV6-5; CDR3: CASTEHPGTGVYGYTF; DNA: TGTGCCAGCACCGAACATCCCGGGACAGGGGTTTATGGCTACACCTTC
D: TRBD2; J: TRBJ2-5; size: -; V: TRBV12-3/TRBV12-4; CDR3: CAISLVPGLAVHLKETQYF; DNA: TGTGCCATCAGTTTAGTCCCGGGACTAGCGGTACACCTTAAAGAGACCCAGTACTTC
D: TRBD1; J: TRBJ1-1; size: many; V: TRBV20-1; CDR3: CSARRGRTEAFF; DNA: TGCAGTGCTAGGAGGGGGCGGACTGAAGCTTTCTTT
D: TRBD1; J: TRBJ1-6; size: -; V: TRBV28; CDR3: CASKRPGQGGSPLHF; DNA: TGTGCCAGCAAACGACCGGGACAGGGTGGTTCACCCCTCCACTTT
D: TRBD2; J: TRBJ2-1; size: -; V: TRBV10-2; CDR3: CASSKTGTRRWGEQFF; DNA: TGCGCCAGCAGTAAAACCGGGACTAGGAGGTGGGGGGAGCAGTTCTTC
D: -; J: TRBJ2-7; size: few; V: TRBV4-2; CDR3: CASSQEGRVPWTYEQYF; DNA: TGTGCCAGCAGCCAAGAGGGCCGGGTTCCTTGGACCTACGAGCAGTACTTC
D: TRBD1; J: TRBJ2-7; size: -; V: TRBV18; CDR3: CASSYPGQGTYEQYF; DNA: TGTGCCAGCTCATACCCGGGACAGGGGACTTACGAGCAGTACTTC
D: TRBD2; J: TRBJ2-2; size: -; V: TRBV25-1; CDR3: CASRAGVGELFF; DNA: TGTGCCAGCAGAGCGGGGGTCGGGGAGCTGTTTTTT
D: -; J: TRBJ2-4; size: many; V: TRBV6-5; CDR3: CASSLDRRKAKNIQYF; DNA: TGTGCCAGCAGTCTCGACAGGCGTAAGGCCAAAAACATTCAGTACTTC
D: -; J: TRBJ2-1; size: -; V: TRBV11-2; CDR3: CASSFSFRYQFF; DNA: TGTGCCAGCAGCTTTAGTTTTCGCTACCAGTTCTTC
D: TRBD1; J: TRBJ1-2; size: few; V: TRBV5-1; CDR3: CASSIPGQGVGYTF; DNA: TGCGCCAGCAGCATACCGGGACAGGGGGTAGGCTACACCTTC
D: -; J: TRBJ1-5; size: many; V: TRBV7-2; CDR3: CASSPILVGQPQHF; DNA: TGTGCCAGCAGCCCAATTCTAGTTGGACAGCCCCAGCATTTT
D: TRBD1; J: TRBJ2-6; size: many; V: TRBV7-8; CDR3: CASSSPTGAGANVLTF; DNA: TGTGCCAGCAGCTCACCAACAGGGGCTGGGGCCAACGTCCTGACTTTC
D: -; J: TRBJ2-3; size: many; V: TRBV7-9; CDR3: CASSLWSSSTDTQYF; DNA: TGTGCCAGCAGCTTATGGTCCAGTTCCACAGATACGCAGTATTTT
D: -; J: TRBJ2-1; size: many; V: TRBV4-3; CDR3: CASSQEGKTYNEQFF; DNA: TGCGCCAGCAGCCAAGAAGGTAAAACCTACAATGAGCAGTTCTTC
D: -; J: TRBJ2-5; size: many; V: TRBV5-1; CDR3: CASSLGLVETQYF; DNA: TGTGCCAGCAGCTTAGGGCTAGTAGAGACCCAGTACTTC
D: -; J: TRBJ2-7; size: -; V: TRBV20-1; CDR3: CSARAGDGSYEQYF; DNA: TGCAGTGCTAGAGCGGGAGACGGGTCCTACGAGCAGTACTTC
D: TRBD2; J: TRBJ2-1; size: many; V: TRBV7-2; CDR3: CASTRSTSGGAAQFF; DNA: TGTGCCAGCACCCGATCGACTAGCGGGGGGGCCGCTCAGTTCTTC
D: TRBD1; J: TRBJ1-1; size: -; V: TRBV5-4; CDR3: CASSLSLQGGTEAFF; DNA: TGTGCCAGCAGCTTGAGTCTCCAGGGGGGTACTGAAGCTTTCTTT
D: TRBD1; J: TRBJ1-3; size: -; V: TRBV6-5; CDR3: CASTRGDSHSGNTIYF; DNA: TGTGCCAGCACTCGAGGGGACAGCCACTCTGGAAACACCATATATTTT
D: -; J: TRBJ1-4; size: -; V: TRBV18; CDR3: CASSLIGTFNEKLFF; DNA: TGTGCCAGCTCACTGATAGGGACCTTCAATGAAAAACTGTTTTTT
D: -; J: TRBJ2-7; size: many; V: TRBV20-1; CDR3: CSARQGLTYEQYF; DNA: TGCAGTGCTAGACAGGGGCTTACCTACGAGCAGTACTTC
D: -; J: TRBJ1-2; size: -; V: TRBV9; CDR3: CASSGIGYTF; DNA: TGTGCCAGCAGTGGGATCGGCTACACCTTC
D: -; J: TRBJ1-2; size: many; V: TRBV27; CDR3: CASSPSEGSLYGYTF; DNA: TGTGCCAGCAGTCCTTCGGAGGGTTCCCTCTATGGCTACACCTTC
D: TRBD2; J: TRBJ2-1; size: few; V: TRBV9; CDR3: CASTGTSGGTYNEQFF; DNA: TGTGCCAGCACCGGGACTAGCGGGGGAACCTACAATGAGCAGTTCTTC
D: -; J: TRBJ2-2; size: many; V: TRBV12-3/TRBV12-4; CDR3: CASSLVQTGELFF; DNA: TGTGCCAGCAGTTTGGTACAGACCGGGGAGCTGTTTTTT
D: -; J: TRBJ1-1; size: many; V: TRBV28; CDR3: CASSSGGDTEAFF; DNA: TGTGCCAGCAGTTCCGGTGGGGACACTGAAGCTTTCTTT
D: -; J: TRBJ2-3; size: many; V: TRBV5-1; CDR3: CASSLDSEGDTQYF; DNA: TGCGCCAGCAGCTTGGACAGTGAGGGAGATACGCAGTATTTT
D: TRBD1; J: TRBJ2-7; size: -; V: TRBV28; CDR3: CASRSDRVRSYEQYF; DNA: TGTGCCAGCAGATCGGACAGGGTAAGGTCCTACGAGCAGTACTTC
D: -; J: TRBJ1-2; size: many; V: TRBV4-2; CDR3: CASSLETGNYGYTF; DNA: TGTGCCAGCAGCCTCGAGACAGGAAACTATGGCTACACCTTC
D: -; J: TRBJ2-2; size: -; V: TRBV11-2; CDR3: CASSYSGSHTGELFF; DNA: TGTGCCAGCAGCTATAGCGGTTCTCACACCGGGGAGCTGTTTTTT
D: TRBD2; J: TRBJ2-1; size: few; V: TRBV20-1; CDR3: CSASIGLAGSTEQFF; DNA: TGCAGTGCTAGCATCGGACTAGCGGGGAGTACTGAGCAGTTCTTC
D: -; J: TRBJ2-3; size: -; V: TRBV7-6; CDR3: CASSLLRGGRGSTDTQYF; DNA: TGTGCCAGCAGCCTGTTGAGGGGGGGCCGAGGTAGCACAGATACGCAGTATTTT
D: TRBD2; J: TRBJ2-4; size: few; V: TRBV2; CDR3: CASIELAGVQYF; DNA: TGTGCCAGCATCGAGCTCGCGGGGGTTCAGTACTTC
D: -; J: TRBJ1-5; size: many; V: TRBV27; CDR3: CASSLYLSGPQHF; DNA: TGTGCCAGCAGTTTATACCTCTCTGGGCCCCAGCATTTT
D: TRBD1; J: TRBJ2-7; size: many; V: TRBV5-1; CDR3: CASSLEGTGAYEQYF; DNA: TGCGCCAGCAGCTTGGAGGGGACAGGGGCCTACGAGCAGTACTTC